A selection of T cell receptor beta chains follows, all from one sample in a study of human T cells and chemical hapten exposure. Each CDR3 protein is one row after TCRdb ran MiXCR on the RACE reads. The sample lists around 250,000 distinct CDR3 sequences; around 9.3% were seen once. The source was whole blood, collected in connection with sensitization to the hapten diphenylcyclopropenone (DPC). These receptors were taken from a woman aged 40 to 49 with alopecia areata. Some clones in this sample may be carry-over from other donors' samples. CDR3s include the opening cysteine and the closing phenylalanine or tryptophan. The D gene is left open where the match is weak. The size entry is marked missing in some rows and otherwise reads once, few, many or a size class.

d_gene	abundance	v_gene	j_gene	CDR3aa	CDR3nt
.	few	TRBV5-4	TRBJ2-6	CASSQEDRANVLTF	TGTGCCAGCAGCCAAGAAGACAGGGCCAACGTCCTGACTTTC
TRBD1	.	TRBV7-9	TRBJ2-5	CASSPGDLQGAGETQYF	TGTGCCAGCAGCCCCGGGGACCTACAGGGGGCTGGGGAGACCCAGTACTTC
TRBD2	few	TRBV4-3	TRBJ2-3	CASSQVPALAGGPTDTQNF	TGCGCCAGCAGCCAAGTTCCTGCCCTAGCGGGAGGCCCCACAGATACGCAGAATTTT
TRBD2	many	TRBV4-2	TRBJ2-1	CASSQEASGVPSYNEQFF	TGTGCCAGCAGCCAAGAGGCTAGCGGGGTGCCCTCCTACAATGAGCAGTTCTTC
.	.	TRBV6-5	TRBJ2-1	CASRESTAYNEQFF	TGTGCCAGCAGAGAGTCAACAGCTTACAATGAGCAGTTCTTC
TRBD1	few	TRBV6-2/TRBV6-3	TRBJ1-1	CASSSDRGGREAFF	TGTGCCAGCAGTTCCGACAGGGGTGGCCGTGAAGCTTTCTTT
TRBD2	few	TRBV6-1	TRBJ2-3	CASSGLTSGGTDTQYF	TGTGCCAGCAGTGGACTCACTAGCGGGGGCACAGATACGCAGTATTTT
TRBD1	.	TRBV6-5	TRBJ1-1	CASSYSSRGITEAFF	TGTGCCAGCAGTTACTCCAGCAGGGGGATCACTGAAGCTTTCTTT
TRBD1	.	TRBV6-5	TRBJ1-2	CASSYSSPGTGFGYTF	TGTGCCAGCAGTTACTCTTCCCCCGGGACAGGGTTTGGCTACACCTTC
.	few	TRBV28	TRBJ1-1	CASSLWGDGENTEAFF	TGTGCCAGCAGTTTATGGGGGGACGGAGAGAACACTGAAGCTTTCTTT
.	few	TRBV10-3	TRBJ2-2	CAIAPGPNTGELFF	TGTGCCATAGCACCGGGACCGAACACCGGGGAGCTGTTTTTT